These 3 T cell receptor beta chains originate from one sample sequenced in a study of T cells in Graves' hyperthyroidism and ophthalmopathy. Researchers took RNA transcripts and amplified the TCR beta CDR3 regions from them. The TCR CDR3 was amplified in a first-round RT-PCR using the HTBI primer set. TCRdb ran MiXCR on the multiplex PCR reads and lists one entry per CDR3 protein. Found here are a few hundred thousand distinct CDR3 sequences, 15% to 17% of them singletons; the top ten hold around 7.8%. Material for sequencing was blood. All receptors derive from a woman aged 25-40 years with Graves' hyperthyroidism.

At least ten counts were recorded for this clonotype. V usage is TRBV11-1 and J usage is TRBJ2-7; a weak D match, TRBD2 (6 bases). The V end was cut by 2 bases, the J end by 1 base, with 12 bases between. This CDR3 contains 15 residues. CDR1 and CDR2 (germline): SGHAT, FQDESV (reference sequence). The CDR3 region has the DNA TGTGCCAGCAGCTTATACCGGGGGATATCCTACGAGCAGTACTTC. It specifies CASSLYRGISYEQYF. Filled out from reference TRBV11-1 and TRBJ2-7, the complete variable domain reads EAEVAQSPRYKITEKSQAVAFWCDPISGHATLYWYRQILGQGPELLVQFQDESVVDDSQLPKDRFSAERLKGVDSTLKIQPAELGDSAMYLCASSLYRGISYEQYFGPGTRLTVT.

This clonotype was counted ten times or more. The V call is TRBV2, the J call TRBJ1-5; possible D gene TRBD1, 6 bases. Germline V CDR1 and CDR2: SNHLY, FYNNEI. Trimming pared 5 bases from V and 2 bases from J, leaving 13 bases between. The CDR3 totals 15 residues. CDR3 sequence: CASSRETGRNQPQHF. DNA for the CDR3: TGTGCCAGCAGTAGGGAGACAGGACGCAATCAGCCCCAGCATTTT.

This clonotype has more than one count but fewer than ten. J is TRBJ1-3 and V is TRBV4-3, with 7 nucleotides matching TRBD1. Germline V gene data show CDR1 as LGHNA and CDR2 as YSLEER. This CDR3 is 17 amino acids long. V gave up 3 bases and J gave up 0 bases; unmatched junction bases: 8. The CDR3 DNA sequence: TGCGCCAGCAGCCAGAGGACAGGTGGTTACTCTGGAAACACCATATATTTT. It translates to CASSQRTGGYSGNTIYF.